This T cell receptor beta chain was profiled in a study of early T cells in non-severe SARS-CoV-2 infection (dated by TCRdb to the early 2020s). As for the study more broadly: Because TCR sequencing was done on bulk RNA from unsorted whole blood, the alpha and beta chains could not be paired. Summary of the overall study and its limitations: VDJdb matching was skewed toward anti-spike CD8 responses and likely underestimated virus-specific expansions, missing private and CD4 specificities.

This clonotype was picked up many times. The target of this receptor is not known. The input lacks base qualities; no much larger clone sits a single base away. Set within a cohort of healthcare workers in London, UK, this nested case-control study involved weekly PCR testing of nasopharyngeal swabs along with blood sampling. Healthcare workers were recruited during the week of the UK lockdown, between 23 and 31 March 2020, and followed weekly for up to about 16 weeks. The CDR3, from cysteine to phenylalanine, totals 13 residues. Only the CDR3 portion is preserved as DNA: 39 bases, with reading frame beginning at the first base. Between the V and J ends, shortened by 1 base and 6 bases respectively, the junction contains 13 bases. Looking up the germline V gene (reference sequence) yields CDR1 DFQATT and CDR2 SNEGSKA. Preparation of the library involved 5' RACE. The sample was run on a NextSeq 500. Unique molecular identifiers were attached to individual cDNA molecules in the TCR library protocol so that sequencing error and PCR bias could be corrected. TCR alpha and beta chains were both sequenced, and the abundances of alpha and beta sequences in each sample were closely correlated with each other. As for the original processing: Decombinator V4 was used to perform V gene, J gene and CDR3 annotation of TCR sequences. Expanded TCRs were defined as changing significantly between any two time points under a Poisson model with p below 0.0001. TCR abundances were normalised to the total number of TCRs sequenced per sample and were expressed as counts per million. MAIT TCRs were defined by TRAV1-2 paired with TRAJ12, TRAJ20 or TRAJ33, and iNKT TCRs by TRAV10 paired with TRAJ18. VDJdb, accessed 1 November 2021, was searched for CMV, EBV and SARS-CoV-2 annotated TCRs, excluding TCRs annotated for multiple antigens. TCRdb's own reprocessing of the public reads used fastp at Q25 and MiXCR and kept productive beta chains. Rows are combined by CDR3 protein, so each entry shows the most common genes and DNA. TCRdb, not the original authors, processed these V and J calls. Recorded for this sample are tens of thousands of distinct CDR3 sequences; 12% to 15% of them occurred a single time. Of the sample, 5% to 7.5% is held by the ten largest clones.

The specimen sequenced was whole blood. The sequence was obtained from an adult who was a healthcare worker with PCR-confirmed SARS-CoV-2 infection or an uninfected control (not recorded which). In this chain, TRBV20-1 is recombined with TRBJ2-7; matching of 5 bases hints at TRBD1 as the D gene. The sequence in DNA is TGCAGTGCTAGAGTTTCTCAGGGTGGCGAGCAGTACTTC. It translates as CSARVSQGGEQYF.